A single sample is the source of the 23 T cell receptor beta chains below, sequenced in a study of CD8 T cells in ankylosing spondylitis. MiXCR, applied by TCRdb to the 5' RACE reads, yields one record per CDR3 protein. The sample includes roughly 260,000 distinct CDR3 sequences, over 15% of them seen just once. Sequencing was performed on blood, either unsorted or a sorted T cell fraction (not recorded which). These receptors were taken from a male donor with ankylosing spondylitis or in good health (not recorded which).

V gene TRBV24-1 combines with J gene TRBJ2-1; 11 bases match TRBD2. Unmatched junction bases numbered 8, after V lost 0 bases and J lost 8 bases. Germline loops: CDR1 KGHDR, CDR2 SFDVKD. The CDR3 spans 17 residues. CDR3 sequence (DNA): TGTGCCACCAGTGATTTGAGAACTAGCGGGAGCCCCCATGAGCAGTTCTTC. This gives the protein CATSDLRTSGSPHEQFF.

This chain joins TRBV20-1 and TRBJ1-4; no definite D call. Germline CDR1 and CDR2: DFQATT and SNEGSKA (reference sequence). This CDR3 contains 14 residues. V lost 0 bases to trimming and J lost 8 bases, with 13 bases between them. CDR3 DNA: TGCAGTGCTAGAGATCTCCTTCTTGGGGAAAAACTGTTTTTT. This codes for CSARDLLLGEKLFF.

The chain carries TRBV20-1 and TRBJ2-4, with TRBD2 as a possible D gene (7 bases). This CDR3 contains 13 residues. Trimming stripped 7 bases from V and 1 base from J, with 11 bases between. Germline V gene data show CDR1 as DFQATT and CDR2 as SNEGSKA (reference sequence). The CDR3 nucleotides read TGCAGTGGGGGGGGCCGGGCCAAAAACATTCAGTACTTC. Protein: CSGGGRAKNIQYF.

This chain joins TRBV2 and TRBJ2-2; D is ambiguous. The CDR3 is 14 amino acids. The germline CDR1 and CDR2 sequences are SNHLY and FYNNEI. Trimming pared 5 bases from V and 3 bases from J, leaving 10 bases between. The CDR3 reads CASSPDGYTGELFF. The DNA of the CDR3 is TGTGCCAGCAGTCCGGACGGATACACCGGGGAGCTGTTTTTT.

This clonotype was picked up a small number of times. This sequence joins TRBV12-3 or TRBV12-4 and TRBJ2-2; 7 positions agree with TRBD1. V was clipped by 6 bases and J by 4 bases; unmatched bases: 8. CDR3 length: 15 residues. The chain's CDR3 is CASRPGQSSTGELFF. The CDR3 bases are TGTGCCAGCAGACCGGGACAGTCGAGCACCGGGGAGCTGTTTTTT.

This clonotype came up a few times. The gene calls are TRBV7-9 and TRBJ2-3; 11 nucleotides agree with TRBD1. The length of the CDR3 is 15 residues. The germline V gene encodes CDR1 SEHNR and CDR2 FQNEAQ (reference sequence). Germline trimming cut 4 bases from V and 4 bases from J; bases unmatched to any gene: 4. This CDR3 is CASSSGTGGADTQYF. The DNA for the CDR3 is TGTGCCAGCAGCTCCGGGACAGGGGGTGCAGATACGCAGTATTTT. The whole variable domain, remainder taken from reference TRBV7-9 and TRBJ2-3, is DTGVSQNPRHKITKRGQNVTFRCDPISEHNRLYWYRQTLGQGPEFLTYFQNEAQLEKSRLLSDRFSAERPKGSFSTLEIQRTEQGDSAMYLCASSSGTGGADTQYFGPGTRLTVL.

The table lists this clonotype with a few counts. The V call is TRBV24-1, the J call TRBJ2-5; D unclear. The CDR3 spans 11 residues. V lost 7 bases, J lost 2 bases, and 4 bases lay in between. Looked up from germline, CDR1 is KGHDR and CDR2 is SFDVKD. CDR3 bases: TGTGCCACCAGCCAACAAGAGACCCAGTACTTC. Translated, it gives CATSQQETQYF.

In this sample, this clonotype turned up a few times. The V and J genes are TRBV28 and TRBJ2-3, with D tentatively TRBD2 (5 bases). The CDR3 runs to 15 residues. The germline CDR1 and CDR2 sequences are MDHEN and SYDVKM. The V end lost 1 base, the J end lost 4 bases, and 12 bases lay between the germline ends. The CDR3: CASSLSGKIADTQYF. CDR3 bases: TGTGCCAGCAGTTTATCGGGGAAGATCGCAGATACGCAGTATTTT. Together with reference TRBV28 and TRBJ2-3, the CDR3 gives the full variable domain: DVKVTQSSRYLVKRTGEKVFLECVQDMDHENMFWYRQDPGLGLRLIYFSYDVKMKEKGDIPEGYSVSREKKERFSLILESASTNQTSMYLCASSLSGKIADTQYFGPGTRLTVL.

This clonotype came up many times. The chain employs TRBV24-1 and TRBJ2-2; 9 bases are a match to TRBD1. The CDR3 is made up of 17 amino acids. Germline V CDR1 and CDR2: KGHDR, SFDVKD. After removal of 1 base from V and 1 base from J, the junction contained 3 bases not matched to a gene. The CDR3 DNA is TGTGCCACCAGTGATTTTCTGGGACAGGGGAACACCGGGGAGCTGTTTTTT. It translates to CATSDFLGQGNTGELFF.

The genes are TRBV5-6 and TRBJ2-2; the D gene is possibly TRBD1 (6 bases). The CDR3 is 15 residues long. V lost 0 bases and J lost 6, with 12 bases in between. Germline CDR1 and CDR2: SGHDT and YYEEEE. CDR3 nucleotides: TGTGCCAGCAGCTTGGATGTCCAGGGGTCCGGGGAGCTGTTTTTT. Protein sequence: CASSLDVQGSGELFF.

This clonotype was found many times. The chain has TRBV11-2 and TRBJ2-5, with a tentative D call TRBD2 (6 bases). Germline CDR1 is SGHAT and CDR2 is FQNNGV. Trimming took 5 bases from V and 5 from J, leaving 18 bases between them. The CDR3 is 15 residues long. CDR3 nucleotides: TGTGCCAGCAGCGCGGGACCTCTGAGCGGGGAGACCCAGTACTTC. Its translation: CASSAGPLSGETQYF.

This clonotype has more than one count but fewer than ten. The V call is TRBV30, the J call TRBJ2-7; no clear D gene. Germline values: CDR1 GTSNPN, CDR2 SVGIG (reference sequence). V lost 2 bases to trimming and J lost 0 bases, with 8 bases between them. The CDR3 length is 13 residues. The CDR3 loop is CAWSPQGSYEQYV. The DNA for the CDR3 is TGTGCCTGGAGTCCACAAGGCTCCTACGAGCAGTACGTC.

This clonotype has only a few counts. The rearrangement joins TRBV20-1 to TRBJ1-5; 9 bases agree with TRBD1. Unmatched junction bases numbered 7, after V lost 6 bases and J lost 4 bases. In germline, CDR1 is DFQATT, CDR2 SNEGSKA (reference sequence). The CDR3 covers 14 residues. This chain's CDR3 is CSAGTGQGNQPQHF. The CDR3 DNA is TGCAGTGCCGGGACAGGGCAAGGGAATCAGCCCCAGCATTTT.

The rearrangement uses TRBV7-2 and TRBJ2-1; 9 bases are shared with TRBD2. Per the germline V gene, CDR1 is SGHTA and CDR2 is FQGNSA. The CDR3 contains 17 residues. V was clipped by 5 bases and J by 0 bases; unmatched bases: 8. CDR3 in amino acids: CASSPRGGGASYNEQFF. For the CDR3, the DNA is TGTGCCAGCAGCCCCCGGGGCGGGGGGGCCTCCTACAATGAGCAGTTCTTC.

This chain joins TRBV6-1 and TRBJ1-2; 7 bases match TRBD1. CDR3 length: 14 amino acids. V trimming: 3 bases; J trimming: 7 bases; junction bases outside the gene matches: 8. Germline V lookup: CDR1 MNHNS, CDR2 SASEGT. The CDR3 DNA reads TGTGCCAGCAGTGACAGGGGGGCAGGGCTTGGCTACACCTTC. Its translation: CASSDRGAGLGYTF.

This chain links TRBV6-1 with TRBJ2-3; no reliable D call. This CDR3 is 16 amino acids long. Germline V gene sequence: CDR1 MNHNS, CDR2 SASEGT. The V gene lost 6 bases and the J gene lost 3 bases, with 19 bases spanning the gap. The CDR3 here is CASSRGSWPLTDTQYF. CDR3 DNA: TGTGCCAGCAGCCGTGGAAGTTGGCCTTTGACAGATACGCAGTATTTT.

The genes are TRBV20-1 and TRBJ1-6; D ambiguous. Germline lookup yields CDR1 DFQATT and CDR2 SNEGSKA (reference sequence). Trimming pared 1 base from V and 7 bases from J, leaving 17 bases between. This CDR3 comprises 16 residues. Here the CDR3 reads CSARGAGGSINSPLHF. The CDR3 DNA follows: TGCAGTGCTAGAGGAGCAGGTGGTTCGATCAATTCACCCCTCCACTTT.

V gene TRBV5-1 combines with J gene TRBJ2-1; D may be TRBD2 (5 bases). Trimming stripped 0 bases from V and 5 bases from J, with 12 bases between. In germline, CDR1 is SGHRS, CDR2 YFSETQ. The CDR3 sequence is 15 residues long. The DNA for the CDR3 is TGCGCCAGCAGCTTGGGACTACAAGACAACAATGAGCAGTTCTTC. It codes for CASSLGLQDNNEQFF.

This clonotype has a handful of counts. This chain links TRBV6-1 with TRBJ1-4; D call uncertain. Germline-derived CDR1 and CDR2 are MNHNS and SASEGT. V was shortened by 6 bases and J by 0 bases, with 8 bases between the two germline ends. The CDR3 loop spans 14 amino acids. The CDR3 here is CASRERSTNEKLFF. In nucleotides, the CDR3 is TGTGCCAGCAGAGAACGGTCAACTAATGAAAAACTGTTTTTT.

The chain carries TRBV3-1 and TRBJ1-5; D gene ambiguous. V dropped 0 bases and J dropped 5 bases, with 17 bases sitting between them. In germline, CDR1 is LGHDT, CDR2 YNNKEL (reference sequence). This CDR3 contains 17 residues. In DNA form, the CDR3 reads TGTGCCAGCAGCCAAGATTTCGGTCCTCCCTTGGATCAGCCCCAGCATTTT. Protein: CASSQDFGPPLDQPQHF.

The chain has TRBV4-1 and TRBJ2-1; D tentatively fits TRBD1 or TRBD2 (6 bases each). This CDR3 is 16 amino acids long. In germline, CDR1 is MGHRA, CDR2 YSYEKL. V was shortened by 2 bases and J by 2 bases, with 13 bases between the two germline ends. The DNA of the CDR3 is TGCGCCAGCAGCCAAACTGAGGGGGGCACCTACAATGAGCAGTTCTTC. This sequence encodes CASSQTEGGTYNEQFF.

Only one count was recorded for this clonotype. This chain connects TRBV20-1 to TRBJ2-3; 8 bases match TRBD2. V trimming: 6 bases; J trimming: 1 base; junction bases outside the gene matches: 9. From germline, CDR1 is DFQATT and CDR2 SNEGSKA (reference sequence). This CDR3 spans 15 amino acids. CDR3: CSAPIAGPRTDTQYF. The CDR3 coding sequence is TGCAGTGCCCCCATAGCGGGGCCCCGCACAGATACGCAGTATTTT.

This clonotype has just a few counts. The chain joins TRBV19 to TRBJ2-2; D is tentatively TRBD1 or TRBD2 (5 bases each). This CDR3 spans 13 amino acids. CDR1 and CDR2 from the germline V gene are LNHDA and SQIVND (reference sequence). Trimming stripped 0 bases from V and 6 bases from J, with 5 bases between. The CDR3 reads CASSIEGAGELFF. CDR3 nucleotide sequence: TGTGCCAGTAGTATAGAGGGGGCCGGGGAGCTGTTTTTT.